These 14 T cell receptor beta chains came from one sample sequenced in a study of blood T cell repertoires in COVID-19 (dated by TCRdb to the early 2020s). The library came from the immunoSEQ multiplex PCR assay. The table was pulled from immuneACCESS by TCRdb, which kept in-frame rearrangements only. Such tables lose some clones; where checked, under half of the loss comes from unresolved V genes, and the rest has no known cause. The sample records over 20,000 clones, 80% to 95% of which are singletons. The ten largest clonotypes hold around 2.2% of the sample. Sequencing was done on a sample of peripheral blood. These receptors were collected from a human donor in a cohort sampled during active COVID-19.

This clone was counted once. This chain uses TRBV2 with TRBJ2-5; 14 nucleotides match TRBD2. The CDR3 sequence is 17 residues long. Germline CDR1 and CDR2: SNHLY and FYNNEI. With V trimmed by 6 bases and J by 5 bases, 11 bases remained unmatched. CDR3 amino acids: CASSPGTSGSPRETQYF. CDR3 nucleotide sequence: TGTGCCAGCAGCCCAGGGACTAGCGGGAGTCCCAGGGAGACCCAGTACTTC.

V gene TRBV7-8 combines with J gene TRBJ2-3, with D uncertain. This CDR3 is 12 amino acids long. Germline V lookup: CDR1 SGHVS, CDR2 FQNEAQ. Deletions cut 5 bases from V and 2 bases from J, with 5 bases between. In nucleotides, the CDR3 is TGTGCCAGCAGCCTAATCACAGATACGCAGTATTTT. As protein: CASSLITDTQYF. Supplemented by reference TRBV7-8 and TRBJ2-3, the full variable domain reads GAGVSQSPRYKVAKRGQDVALRCDPISGHVSLFWYQQALGQGPEFLTYFQNEAQLDKSGLPSDRFFAERPEGSVSTLKIQRTQQEDSAVYLCASSLITDTQYFGPGTRLTVL.

The V and J genes are TRBV5-4 and TRBJ1-4, with D possibly being TRBD1 (6 bases). Trimming pared 4 bases from V and 5 bases from J, leaving 15 bases between. The germline V gene has CDR1 SGHNT and CDR2 YYREEE (reference sequence). The CDR3 has 15 amino acids. CDR3: CASSARQGSNEKLFF. CDR3 in DNA: TGTGCCAGCAGCGCAAGGCAGGGGTCAAATGAAAAACTGTTTTTT.

This clone came up once. The V gene is TRBV27, the J gene TRBJ2-7; D possibly corresponds to TRBD2 (6 bases). This CDR3 comprises 15 residues. Germline V lookup: CDR1 MNHEY, CDR2 SMNVEV (reference sequence). Trimming cost V 5 bases and J 0 bases, with 14 bases left between them. In nucleotides, the CDR3 is TGTGCCAGCAGTCCCCGGGACTTCGACTCCTACGAGCAGTACTTC. This codes for CASSPRDFDSYEQYF.

This clone was seen a single time. The chain recombines TRBV11-2 with TRBJ1-2, with D possibly being TRBD1 (6 bases). Trimming removed 5 bases from V and 6 bases from J, with 19 bases in between. The germline CDR1 and CDR2 sequences are SGHAT and FQNNGV. This CDR3 region has 15 residues. Here the CDR3 reads CASSKPRTGSHGYTF. Written as DNA, the CDR3 is TGTGCCAGCAGCAAACCGCGAACAGGGTCTCATGGCTACACCTTC.

The chain uses TRBV13 and TRBJ1-1; 7 bases align to TRBD1. CDR3 length equals 15 residues. V trimming: 5 bases; J trimming: 0 bases; junction bases outside the gene matches: 6. CDR1 and CDR2 (germline): PRHDT, FYEKMQ (reference sequence). The CDR3 region is CASSRRDSMNTEAFF. The CDR3 region has the DNA TGTGCCAGCAGCCGCAGGGACAGTATGAACACTGAAGCTTTCTTT.

This clone was seen more than once but under ten times. The rearrangement joins TRBV18 to TRBJ1-5, with D maybe TRBD1 (6 bases). V gave up 0 bases and J gave up 0 bases, with 9 bases separating them. The CDR3 length is 16 residues. The germline V gene encodes CDR1 KGHSH and CDR2 LQKENI. The CDR3 reads CASSPPGQNSNQPQHF. CDR3 sequence (DNA): TGTGCCAGCTCACCACCCGGACAGAATAGCAATCAGCCCCAGCATTTT.

This clone was observed once. The gene calls are TRBV7-2 and TRBJ1-5; 7 nucleotides align to TRBD1. Germline V gives CDR1 SGHTA, CDR2 FQGNSA. The junction had 6 bases not matched to a gene; V was cut back by 1 base and J by 0 bases. The CDR3 runs to 17 residues. The CDR3 spells CASSLEAGGYSNQPQHF. The CDR3 region has the DNA TGTGCCAGCAGCTTAGAAGCAGGGGGGTATAGCAATCAGCCCCAGCATTTT.

The rearrangement links TRBV10-2 to TRBJ1-4; no clear D. The CDR3 spans 15 residues. The germline V gene has CDR1 WSHSY and CDR2 SAAADI. Trimming removed 2 bases from V and 0 bases from J, with 7 bases in between. The CDR3 is CASSESGATNEKLFF. The CDR3 DNA sequence: TGCGCCAGCAGTGAGAGCGGTGCAACTAATGAAAAACTGTTTTTT.

The rearrangement links TRBV5-1 to TRBJ1-5; tentative D call: TRBD1 (5 bases). The CDR3 totals 16 residues. Germline CDR1 is SGHRS and CDR2 is YFSETQ. Trimming cost V 0 bases and J 3 bases, with 13 bases left between them. The chain's CDR3 is CASSLGGGPANQPQHF. CDR3 nucleotide sequence: TGCGCCAGCAGCTTGGGGGGGGGTCCCGCCAATCAGCCCCAGCATTTT. Full variable domain (missing parts from reference TRBV5-1 and TRBJ1-5): KAGVTQTPRYLIKTRGQQVTLSCSPISGHRSVSWYQQTPGQGLQFLFEYFSETQRNKGNFPGRFSGRQFSNSRSEMNVSTLELGDSALYLCASSLGGGPANQPQHFGDGTRLSIL.

The chain couples TRBV7-3 to TRBJ2-1, with TRBD2 matching 8 bases. The ends lost 5 bases at V and 6 bases at J; junction bases unmatched: 12. The CDR3 runs to 16 residues. From germline, CDR1 is SGHTA and CDR2 FQGTGA. CDR3 protein: CASSLTRGGSINEQFF. The CDR3 DNA reads TGTGCCAGCAGCCTTACTCGCGGGGGGTCTATCAATGAGCAGTTCTTC.

The chain couples TRBV30 to TRBJ2-1; the match to TRBD2 covers 13 bases. The CDR3 runs 14 residues. The germline V gene has CDR1 GTSNPN and CDR2 SVGIG (reference sequence). V shed 3 bases and J 4 bases; nucleotides not matched to a gene: 0. CDR3 amino acids: CAWRTSGGYNEQFF. DNA for the CDR3: TGTGCCTGGAGGACTAGCGGGGGGTACAATGAGCAGTTCTTC. Full variable domain (rest looked up from reference TRBV30 and TRBJ2-1): SQTIHQWPATLVQPVGSPLSLECTVEGTSNPNLYWYRQAAGRGLQLLFYSVGIGQISSEVPQNLSASRPQDRQFILSSKKLLLSDSGFYLCAWRTSGGYNEQFFGPGTRLTVL.

DNA for the CDR3: TGTGCCAGCAGCCGGGGACTAGCGGGAAGTACCTACGAGCAGTACTTC. Residues: CASSRGLAGSTYEQYF. V usage is TRBV11-3 and J usage is TRBJ2-7; 13 bases agree with TRBD2. Germline V gene data show CDR1 as SGHNT and CDR2 as YENEEA. This CDR3 spans 16 amino acids. Unmatched junction bases numbered 6, after V lost 5 bases and J lost 2 bases.

This sequence joins TRBV29-1 and TRBJ2-3; TRBD1 might be the D (7 bases). The CDR3 extends over 15 amino acids. In germline, CDR1 is SQVTM, CDR2 ANQGSEA. Trimming pared 6 bases from V and 4 bases from J, leaving 20 bases between. CDR3 protein: CSVTTSGGRSDTQYF. The CDR3 DNA is TGCAGCGTCACTACCTCAGGGGGGCGCTCAGATACGCAGTATTTT.